This T cell receptor (beta chain) was identified during a study of cytomegalovirus exposure and HLA in healthy donors. Overall study findings and caveats: When the data were analyzed later, several of the most significant clusters appeared to be linked to common viral pathogens.

About this clone: Its antigen is not identified.

With 7 bases clipped from V and 1 base from J, the junction kept 5 bases outside the gene matches. This CDR3 is built from 14 residues. Germline assignment: CDR1 MNHEY and CDR2 SVGAGI. In the PCR, 60 Vbeta and 13 Jbeta primers were used. Only in-frame clones appear in the TCRdb table, and some are missing; sequencing was by immunoSEQ multiplex PCR. The sample carries approximately 200,000 clones, approximately 81% recorded once. The source of this sequence is a human donor in good health. The genes are TRBV6-5 and TRBJ2-7, with 9 bases aligning to TRBD2. Material: PBMCs. The CDR3 region is CASKVAGESYEQYF. The CDR3, as DNA: TGTGCCAGCAAGGTAGCGGGAGAGTCCTACGAGCAGTACTTC.